The 6 T cell receptor beta chains below all came from one sample that was sequenced in a study of cytomegalovirus exposure and HLA in healthy donors listed by TCRdb under 2017. Library preparation employed the immunoSEQ multiplex PCR assay. A mixture of 60 forward primers for TCR Vbeta segments and 13 reverse primers for TCR Jbeta segments was used in the multiplex PCR. TCRdb provides this immuneACCESS table in a form limited to in-frame rearrangements. Some clones are lacking; in checked studies, under half of them reflect an unresolved V gene, and why the rest are absent is not known. The sample records about 130,000 clones, roughly 78% of which are singletons. Of the sample, approximately 3.8% falls within the top ten clones. The sequencing sample was made of PBMCs. These receptors all stem from a man aged 25-40 years in good health and CMV-seronegative.

The chain couples TRBV27 to TRBJ1-1; D remains unclear. Germline CDR1 is MNHEY and CDR2 is SMNVEV (reference sequence). V was pared by 2 bases and J by 4 bases, with 11 bases between. CDR3 length: 14 residues. DNA of the CDR3: TGTGCCAGCAGTTTAGAGGGAGTTGGCACTGAAGCTTTCTTT. Translated: CASSLEGVGTEAFF.

The count of this clone is one. This sequence joins TRBV5-6 and TRBJ2-7; 8 nucleotides line up with TRBD1. This CDR3 comprises 15 residues. Germline CDR1 is SGHDT and CDR2 is YYEEEE. Trimming removed 3 bases from V and 3 bases from J; junction bases left unmatched: 8. CDR3 in DNA: TGTGCCAGCAGCTGGGGACAGGTGGTCCGCTACGAGCAGTACTTC. Residues: CASSWGQVVRYEQYF.

The rearrangement links TRBV6-5 to TRBJ2-1, with TRBD1 matching over 10 bases. J lost 3 bases, V lost 4 bases, and 6 bases had no gene match. The length of the CDR3 is 16 residues. Germline V CDR1 and CDR2: MNHEY, SVGAGI. In DNA form, the CDR3 reads TGTGCCAGCAGTTTCCGGGACAGGGGTGGCTACAATGAGCAGTTCTTC. Translating it yields CASSFRDRGGYNEQFF.

This chain connects TRBV18 to TRBJ1-2, with D possibly TRBD1 on 6 matching bases. Germline values: CDR1 KGHSH, CDR2 LQKENI. The V end was cut by 5 bases, the J end by 4 bases, with 17 bases between. CDR3 length equals 15 residues. CDR3 nucleotide sequence: TGTGCCAGCTCAAAACGGACAGAAACCTTCTATGGCTACACCTTC. The encoded protein is CASSKRTETFYGYTF.

V is TRBV28 and J is TRBJ1-6; a possible D gene is TRBD1 (5 bases). This CDR3 is built from 14 residues. V was clipped by 5 bases and J by 4 bases, with 9 bases between them. In germline, CDR1 is MDHEN, CDR2 SYDVKM. The CDR3 sequence is CASSPRVYNSPLHF. The CDR3 coding sequence is TGTGCCAGCAGTCCCAGGGTTTATAATTCACCCCTCCACTTT.

About this clone: The junction shows a germline mismatch at one end, possibly a read error. The V gene is TRBV10-1, the J gene TRBJ2-1, with D perhaps matching TRBD1 (5 bases). This CDR3 region has 15 residues. CDR1 WNHNN and CDR2 SYGVQD come from the germline V gene (reference sequence). DNA for the CDR3: TGCGCCAGCAGTGAGTCCCAGGGAATCTACAATGGGCAGTTCTTC. Translating it yields CASSESQGIYNGQFF.